This T cell receptor beta chain was found in a study of OX40 agonist ivuxolimab in advanced cancers. The table came from immunoSEQ multiplex PCR; TCRdb's copy has only in-frame clones and leaves some out. Of roughly 62,000 clones in the sample, roughly nine tenths are singletons; the top ten hold roughly 0.56%. CDR1 and CDR2 from the germline V gene are SGHRS and YFSETQ. Trimming cost V 2 bases and J 7 bases; bases outside gene matches: 19. The CDR3 runs to 19 residues. The sample was CD4+ or CD8+ T cells sorted from blood, taken in a trial of the OX40 agonist ivuxolimab. V usage is TRBV5-1 and J usage is TRBJ1-4, with 8 bases lining up with TRBD1. The receptor comes from an adult with an advanced solid tumor such as melanoma, head and neck, liver or kidney cancer. This CDR3 is CASSLHPVRETGAGEKLFF. The CDR3 nucleotides read TGCGCCAGCAGCTTACACCCCGTCCGAGAGACAGGGGCGGGTGAAAAACTGTTTTTT.